This T cell receptor (beta chain) appears in the sequencing data of a study of blood T cell repertoires in COVID-19. About the research overall: The United States, Italy and Spain supplied acute and convalescent COVID-19 samples. Sources were T cells, B-cell-depleted T cells, or PBMCs; the material itself was cDNA or gDNA.

Residents of 24 US areas, aged roughly 18 to 89 years, made up the participants. TCRdb's copy holds only in-frame clones and misses some; the assay was immunoSEQ multiplex PCR. The data show 250,000 to 300,000 clones, more than 75% seen once. This CDR3 is built from 14 residues. Germline trimming cut 5 bases from V and 2 bases from J; bases unmatched to any gene: 3. Germline loops: CDR1 KGHSH, CDR2 LQKENI. The source of this sequence is an older woman in a cohort exposed to, infected with or recovered from COVID-19 (not recorded which). The specimen sequenced was PBMCs or T cells enriched from blood (not recorded which). The gene calls are TRBV18 and TRBJ1-3; 7 bases align to TRBD1. CDR3 sequence: CASSSDRAGNTIYF. In nucleotides, the CDR3 is TGTGCCAGCTCATCAGACAGGGCTGGAAACACCATATATTTT.